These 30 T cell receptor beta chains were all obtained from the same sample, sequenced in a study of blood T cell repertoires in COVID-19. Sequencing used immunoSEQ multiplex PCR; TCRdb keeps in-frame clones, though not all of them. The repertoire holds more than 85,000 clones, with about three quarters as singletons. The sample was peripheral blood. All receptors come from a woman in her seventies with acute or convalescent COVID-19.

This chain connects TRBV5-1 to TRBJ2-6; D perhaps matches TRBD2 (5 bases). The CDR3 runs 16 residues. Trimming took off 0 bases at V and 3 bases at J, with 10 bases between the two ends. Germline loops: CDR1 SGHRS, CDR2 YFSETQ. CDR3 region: CASSLVGSIGANVLTF. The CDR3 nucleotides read TGCGCCAGCAGCTTGGTGGGGAGTATTGGGGCCAACGTCCTGACTTTC.

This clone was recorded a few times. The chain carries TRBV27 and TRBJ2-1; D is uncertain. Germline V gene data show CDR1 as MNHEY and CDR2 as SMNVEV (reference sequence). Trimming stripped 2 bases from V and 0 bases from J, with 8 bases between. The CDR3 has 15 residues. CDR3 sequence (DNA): TGTGCCAGCAGTTTAAAGCGAAGCTCCTACAATGAGCAGTTCTTC. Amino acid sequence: CASSLKRSSYNEQFF.

The CDR3 sequence is CASSIGTGTTDTQYF. The CDR3 coding sequence is TGTGCCAGTAGTATCGGGACAGGGACCACAGATACGCAGTATTTT. The chain couples TRBV19 to TRBJ2-3; 9 bases map to TRBD1. The CDR3 has 15 amino acids. Losses at the gene ends were 3 bases for V and 2 bases for J; bases not matched to a gene: 3. Germline V gives CDR1 LNHDA, CDR2 SQIVND (reference sequence).

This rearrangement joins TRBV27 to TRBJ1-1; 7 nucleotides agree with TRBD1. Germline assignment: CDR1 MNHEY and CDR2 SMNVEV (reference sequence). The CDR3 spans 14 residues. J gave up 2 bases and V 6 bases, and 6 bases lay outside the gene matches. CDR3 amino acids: CASRSTGENTEAFF. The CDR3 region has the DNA TGTGCCAGCAGATCAACAGGGGAAAACACTGAAGCTTTCTTT.

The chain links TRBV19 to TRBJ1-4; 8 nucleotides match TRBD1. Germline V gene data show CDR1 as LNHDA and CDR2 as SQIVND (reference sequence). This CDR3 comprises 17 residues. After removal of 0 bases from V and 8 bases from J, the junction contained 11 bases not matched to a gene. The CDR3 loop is CASSIDGRGTGAEKLFF. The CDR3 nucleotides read TGTGCCAGTAGTATAGATGGGAGGGGGACAGGCGCCGAAAAACTGTTTTTT.

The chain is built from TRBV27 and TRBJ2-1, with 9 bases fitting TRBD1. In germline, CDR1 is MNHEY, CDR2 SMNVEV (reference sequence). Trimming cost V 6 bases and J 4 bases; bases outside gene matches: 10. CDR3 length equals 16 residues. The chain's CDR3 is CASRPNTGGAYNEQFF. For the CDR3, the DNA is TGTGCCAGCAGACCCAATACAGGGGGCGCGTACAATGAGCAGTTCTTC.

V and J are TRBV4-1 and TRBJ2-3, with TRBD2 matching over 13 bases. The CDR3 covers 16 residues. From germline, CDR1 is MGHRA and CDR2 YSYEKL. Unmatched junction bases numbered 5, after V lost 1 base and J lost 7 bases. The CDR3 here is CASSQARTSGGNTQYF. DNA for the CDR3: TGCGCCAGCAGCCAAGCCAGGACTAGCGGGGGAAATACGCAGTATTTT.

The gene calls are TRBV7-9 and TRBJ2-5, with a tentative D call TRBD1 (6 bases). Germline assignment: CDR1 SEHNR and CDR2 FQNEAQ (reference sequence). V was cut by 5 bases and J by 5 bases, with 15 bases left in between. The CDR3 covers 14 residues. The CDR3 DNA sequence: TGTGCCAGCAGCCGCCCTGGGGGCCACGAGACCCAGTACTTC. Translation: CASSRPGGHETQYF.

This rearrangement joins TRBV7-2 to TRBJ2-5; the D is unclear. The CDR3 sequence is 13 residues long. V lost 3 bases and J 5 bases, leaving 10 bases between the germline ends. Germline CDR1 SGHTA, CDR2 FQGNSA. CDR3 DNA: TGTGCCAGCAGCTTTCGAACTTTCGAGACCCAGTACTTC. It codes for CASSFRTFETQYF.

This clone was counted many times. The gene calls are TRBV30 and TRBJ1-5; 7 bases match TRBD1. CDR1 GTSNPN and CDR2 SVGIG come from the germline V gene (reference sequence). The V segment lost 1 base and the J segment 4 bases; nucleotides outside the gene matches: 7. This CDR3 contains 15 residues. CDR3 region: CAWSGPRQGNQPQHF. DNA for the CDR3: TGTGCCTGGAGTGGGCCCCGACAGGGAAATCAGCCCCAGCATTTT.

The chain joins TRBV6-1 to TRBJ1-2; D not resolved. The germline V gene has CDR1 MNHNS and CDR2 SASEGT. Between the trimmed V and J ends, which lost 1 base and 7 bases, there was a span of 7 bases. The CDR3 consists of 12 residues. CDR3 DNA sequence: TGTGCCAGCAGTGAAGGCGGGTTTGGCTACACCTTC. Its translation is CASSEGGFGYTF.

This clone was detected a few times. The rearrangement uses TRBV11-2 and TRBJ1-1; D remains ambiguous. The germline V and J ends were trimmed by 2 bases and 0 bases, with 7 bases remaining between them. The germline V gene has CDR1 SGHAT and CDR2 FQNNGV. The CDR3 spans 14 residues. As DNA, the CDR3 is TGTGCCAGCAGCTTATCTTCTGTGAACACTGAAGCTTTCTTT. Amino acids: CASSLSSVNTEAFF.

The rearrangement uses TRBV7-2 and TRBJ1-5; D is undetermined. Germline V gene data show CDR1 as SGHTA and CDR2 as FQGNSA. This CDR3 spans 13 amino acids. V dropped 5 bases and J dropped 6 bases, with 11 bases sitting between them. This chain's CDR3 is CASSPTARQPQHF. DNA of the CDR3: TGTGCCAGCAGCCCGACTGCTCGTCAGCCCCAGCATTTT.

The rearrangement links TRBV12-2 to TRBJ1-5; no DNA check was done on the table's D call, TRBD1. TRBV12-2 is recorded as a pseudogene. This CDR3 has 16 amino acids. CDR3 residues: CASRPKGDRENQPQHF. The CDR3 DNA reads TGTGCAAGTCGCCCAAAGGGGGACAGGGAGAATCAGCCCCAGCATTTT.

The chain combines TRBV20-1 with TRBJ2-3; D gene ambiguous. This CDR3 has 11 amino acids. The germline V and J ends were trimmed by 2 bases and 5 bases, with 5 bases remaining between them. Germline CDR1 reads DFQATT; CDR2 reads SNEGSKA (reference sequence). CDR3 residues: CSARPGDTQYF. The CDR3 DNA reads TGCAGTGCTAGACCCGGAGATACGCAGTATTTT.

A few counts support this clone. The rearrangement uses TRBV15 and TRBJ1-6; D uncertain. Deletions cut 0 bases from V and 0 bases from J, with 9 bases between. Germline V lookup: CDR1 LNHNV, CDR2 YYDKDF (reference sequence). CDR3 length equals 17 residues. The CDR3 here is CATSRDRLSSYNSPLHF. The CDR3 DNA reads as TGTGCCACCAGCAGAGATCGCCTGAGCTCCTATAATTCACCCCTCCACTTT.

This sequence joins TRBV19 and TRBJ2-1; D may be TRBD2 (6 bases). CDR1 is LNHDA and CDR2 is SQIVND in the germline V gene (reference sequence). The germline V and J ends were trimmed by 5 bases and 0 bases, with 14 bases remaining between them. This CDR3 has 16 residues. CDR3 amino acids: CASSWVEGRSYNEQFF. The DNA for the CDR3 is TGTGCCAGTAGTTGGGTGGAGGGCCGCTCCTACAATGAGCAGTTCTTC.

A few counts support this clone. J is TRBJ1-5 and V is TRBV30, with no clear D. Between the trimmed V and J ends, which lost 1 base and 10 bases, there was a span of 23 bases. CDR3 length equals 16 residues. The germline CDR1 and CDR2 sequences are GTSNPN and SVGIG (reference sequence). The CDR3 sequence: CAWSDKSAWRVSPQHF. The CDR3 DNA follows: TGTGCCTGGAGTGACAAATCGGCGTGGCGAGTTAGCCCCCAGCATTTT. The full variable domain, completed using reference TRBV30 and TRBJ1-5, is SQTIHQWPATLVQPVGSPLSLECTVEGTSNPNLYWYRQAAGRGLQLLFYSVGIGQISSEVPQNLSASRPQDRQFILSSKKLLLSDSGFYLCAWSDKSAWRVSPQHFGDGTRLSIL.

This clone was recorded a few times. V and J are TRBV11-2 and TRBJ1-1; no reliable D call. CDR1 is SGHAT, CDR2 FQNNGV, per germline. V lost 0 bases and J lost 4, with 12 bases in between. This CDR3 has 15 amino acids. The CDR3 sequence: CASSLEAGVSTEAFF. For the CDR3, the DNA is TGTGCCAGCAGCTTAGAGGCCGGGGTCAGCACTGAAGCTTTCTTT.

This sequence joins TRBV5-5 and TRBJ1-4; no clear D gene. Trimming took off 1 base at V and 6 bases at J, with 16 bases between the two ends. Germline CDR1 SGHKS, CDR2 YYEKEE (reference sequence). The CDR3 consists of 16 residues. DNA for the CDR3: TGTGCCAGCAGCTTGCAAGGGAGTGGAAAATATGAAAAACTGTTTTTT. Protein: CASSLQGSGKYEKLFF.

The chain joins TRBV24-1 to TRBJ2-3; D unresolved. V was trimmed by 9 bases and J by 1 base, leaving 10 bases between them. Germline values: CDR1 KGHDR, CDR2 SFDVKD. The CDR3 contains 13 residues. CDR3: CATGSQGTDTQYF. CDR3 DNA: TGTGCCACCGGATCCCAGGGCACAGATACGCAGTATTTT.

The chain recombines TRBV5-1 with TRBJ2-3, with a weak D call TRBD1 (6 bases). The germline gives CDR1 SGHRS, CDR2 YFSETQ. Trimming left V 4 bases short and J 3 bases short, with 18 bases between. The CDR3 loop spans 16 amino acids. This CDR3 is CASSPDGQSSTDTQYF. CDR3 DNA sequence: TGCGCCAGCAGCCCCGATGGACAGAGCTCTACAGATACGCAGTATTTT.

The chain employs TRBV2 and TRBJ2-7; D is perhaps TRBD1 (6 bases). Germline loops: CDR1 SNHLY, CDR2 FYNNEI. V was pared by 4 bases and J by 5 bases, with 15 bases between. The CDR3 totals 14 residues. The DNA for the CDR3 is TGTGCCAGCAGTGCCGACAGGAGAGTGGACGAGCAGTACTTC. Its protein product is CASSADRRVDEQYF.

CDR3 in amino acids: CASSLAGGRADTQYF. CDR3 DNA: TGTGCCAGCAGTTTGGCGGGGGGCCGGGCAGATACGCAGTATTTT. The V call is TRBV25-1, the J call TRBJ2-3; 8 bases map to TRBD2. V shed 5 bases, J shed 4 bases, and the junction held 8 bases outside the gene matches. CDR3 length equals 15 residues. Germline CDR1 reads MGHDK; CDR2 reads SYGVNS.

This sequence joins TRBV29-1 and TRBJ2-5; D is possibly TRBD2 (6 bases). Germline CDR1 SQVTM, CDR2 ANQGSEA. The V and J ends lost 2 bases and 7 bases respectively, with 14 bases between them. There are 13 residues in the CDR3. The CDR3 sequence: CSVERGAQATQYF. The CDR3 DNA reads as TGCAGCGTTGAACGCGGGGCCCAGGCGACCCAGTACTTC.

CDR3 nucleotide sequence: TGCAGCGTTCAGTCAGGGACTGGAAACACCATATATTTT. Translation gives CSVQSGTGNTIYF. This chain links TRBV29-1 with TRBJ1-3; maybe TRBD1 (5 bases). The length of the CDR3 is 13 residues. V lost 5 bases and J lost 2, with 10 bases in between. The germline CDR1 and CDR2 sequences are SQVTM and ANQGSEA.

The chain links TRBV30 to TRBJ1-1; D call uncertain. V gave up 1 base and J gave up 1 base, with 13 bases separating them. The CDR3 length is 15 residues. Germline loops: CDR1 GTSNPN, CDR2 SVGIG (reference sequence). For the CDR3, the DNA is TGTGCCTGGAGTGCCCCGTCCCCAGGGAACACTGAAGCTTTCTTT. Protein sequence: CAWSAPSPGNTEAFF.

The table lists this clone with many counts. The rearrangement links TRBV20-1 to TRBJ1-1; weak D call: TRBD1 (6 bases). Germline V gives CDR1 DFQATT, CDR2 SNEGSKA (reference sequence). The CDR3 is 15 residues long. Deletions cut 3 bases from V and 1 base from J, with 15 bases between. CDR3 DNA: TGCAGTGCTAGTCCTATGAGGGGGTCGAACACTGAAGCTTTCTTT. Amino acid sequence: CSASPMRGSNTEAFF.

The CDR3 sequence is CASSPITSGGRGEQFF. In nucleotides, the CDR3 is TGTGCCAGCAGCCCTATCACTAGCGGGGGCCGAGGTGAGCAGTTCTTC. This rearrangement joins TRBV11-2 to TRBJ2-1; 11 bases fit TRBD2. Per germline, CDR1 SGHAT and CDR2 FQNNGV. V dropped 5 bases and J dropped 9; count of bases not matched to a gene: 12. CDR3 size: 16 residues.

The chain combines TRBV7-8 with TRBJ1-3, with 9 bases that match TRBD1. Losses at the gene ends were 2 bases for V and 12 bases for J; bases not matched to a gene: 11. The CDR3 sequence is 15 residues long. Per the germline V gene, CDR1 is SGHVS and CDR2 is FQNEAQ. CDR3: CASSLSPGQGSIIYF. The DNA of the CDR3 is TGTGCCAGCAGCTTAAGCCCGGGACAGGGAAGTATCATATATTTT.